Shown below are 21 T cell receptor beta chains from a single sample sequenced in a study of PD-1 blockade in classical Hodgkin lymphoma. Brentuximab vedotin exposure varied, and every patient relapsed after autologous stem cell transplantation. Researchers used magnetic negative selection to pull out pure CD4+ T cells from thawed PBMCs. The method was immunoSEQ multiplex PCR; TCRdb's version includes in-frame clones alone and lacks a portion of them. The sample lists about 35,000 clones, 90% seen once, with 0.2% to 0.3% in the top ten. The source material was CD4+ T cells from blood, sampled at baseline. Every receptor here comes from a human donor with classical Hodgkin lymphoma.

The chain joins TRBV5-4 to TRBJ2-1; 10 bases match TRBD2. The germline V gene has CDR1 SGHNT and CDR2 YYREEE (reference sequence). The CDR3 loop spans 14 amino acids. V was clipped by 3 bases and J by 4 bases; unmatched bases: 1. The CDR3 DNA reads as TGTGCCAGCAGCTCGACTAGCGGGTACAATGAGCAGTTCTTC. It is translated as CASSSTSGYNEQFF.

V and J are TRBV18 and TRBJ2-7; 7 positions agree with TRBD2. The CDR3 is made up of 15 amino acids. Trimming took 4 bases from V and 4 from J; bases not matched to a gene: 10. Germline CDR1 KGHSH, CDR2 LQKENI. The CDR3 here is CASSLETSPSYEQYF. As DNA, the CDR3 is TGTGCCAGCTCACTCGAGACTAGCCCTTCGTACGAGCAGTACTTC.

This chain links TRBV28 with TRBJ2-1; 13 nucleotides agree with TRBD2. Per germline, CDR1 MDHEN and CDR2 SYDVKM. Unmatched junction bases numbered 5, after V lost 5 bases and J lost 7 bases. The CDR3 length is 15 residues. The CDR3 loop reads CASSLGLAGENEQFF. DNA of the CDR3: TGTGCCAGCAGTCTAGGACTAGCGGGAGAAAATGAGCAGTTCTTC.

The chain uses TRBV7-3 and TRBJ1-2, with D perhaps matching TRBD1 (6 bases). Germline loops: CDR1 SGHTA, CDR2 FQGTGA. V lost 2 bases and J lost 6, with 19 bases in between. The CDR3 totals 16 residues. In DNA form, the CDR3 reads TGTGCCAGCAGCTTATTCGGGGGGCCTCGGCTCAATGGCTACACCTTC. This sequence encodes CASSLFGGPRLNGYTF.

V is TRBV29-1 and J is TRBJ1-2, with D possibly TRBD1 on 5 matching bases. V gave up 5 bases and J gave up 4 bases, with 11 bases separating them. This CDR3 spans 12 amino acids. From germline, CDR1 is SQVTM and CDR2 ANQGSEA. The CDR3 DNA sequence: TGCAGCGTTAAAGGGGAAGGCTATGGCTACACCTTC. This encodes CSVKGEGYGYTF.

This rearrangement joins TRBV6-1 to TRBJ1-2, with D unresolved. The CDR3 sequence is 14 residues long. Germline V gene lookup returns CDR1 MNHNS and CDR2 SASEGT. Trimming removed 4 bases at V and 0 bases at J, with 9 bases between. The CDR3 DNA reads as TGTGCCAGCAGTGCCACCCGGCCTAACTATGGCTACACCTTC. Protein product: CASSATRPNYGYTF.

This chain joins TRBV6-6 and TRBJ1-1; weak D call: TRBD1 (5 bases). The CDR3 consists of 12 residues. CDR1 is MNHNY, CDR2 SVGAGI, per germline (reference sequence). Trimming left V 2 bases short and J 5 bases short, with 6 bases between. As DNA, the CDR3 is TGTGCCAGCAGTTACGGGGGGACTGAAGCTTTCTTT. It specifies CASSYGGTEAFF.

This clone was counted once. This chain uses TRBV6-4 with TRBJ2-3, with TRBD2 matching over 13 bases. Germline V CDR1 and CDR2: MRHNA, SNTAGT. The CDR3 totals 15 residues. V trimming: 5 bases; J trimming: 6 bases; junction bases outside the gene matches: 5. The CDR3 is CASSLLAGGPDTQYF. In DNA form, the CDR3 reads TGTGCCAGCAGTCTACTAGCGGGAGGGCCTGATACGCAGTATTTT.

The chain links TRBV18 to TRBJ2-1, with 9 bases fitting TRBD1. CDR3 length: 18 amino acids. With 3 bases clipped from V and 6 bases from J, the junction kept 15 bases outside the gene matches. CDR1 and CDR2 from the germline V gene are KGHSH and LQKENI. This CDR3 is CASSPRTGVHQPSNEQFF. As DNA, the CDR3 is TGTGCCAGCTCACCCAGGACAGGGGTCCACCAGCCTAGCAATGAGCAGTTCTTC.

The rearrangement links TRBV9 to TRBJ2-5; no reliable D call. With 0 bases removed from V and 2 bases from J, the gap between germline ends came to 5 bases. This CDR3 has 13 residues. The germline V gene has CDR1 SGDLS and CDR2 YYNGEE. The CDR3 DNA reads as TGTGCCAGCAGCGTAGGCCCTCAAGAGACCCAGTACTTC. This encodes CASSVGPQETQYF.

This clone was detected a few times. This chain links TRBV7-9 with TRBJ1-5; D call uncertain. This CDR3 is 15 amino acids long. The V end lost 1 base, the J end lost 0 bases, and 7 bases lay between the germline ends. Germline V lookup: CDR1 SEHNR, CDR2 FQNEAQ (reference sequence). CDR3: CASSLGRDSNQPQHF. As DNA, the CDR3 is TGTGCCAGCAGCTTAGGCCGTGATAGCAATCAGCCCCAGCATTTT.

This rearrangement joins TRBV21-1 to TRBJ2-7; the table's D call of TRBD1 was not tested on the DNA. TRBV21-1 is tagged as a pseudogene. The CDR3 has 15 residues. The CDR3 coding sequence is TGTGCCAGCAGCAAAGATACCAGGGGTCGGGACGAGCAGTACTTC. As protein: CASSKDTRGRDEQYF.

The chain links TRBV13 to TRBJ2-7; 7 bases line up with TRBD2. This CDR3 region has 17 residues. J gave up 0 bases and V 3 bases, and 11 bases lay outside the gene matches. The germline gives CDR1 PRHDT, CDR2 FYEKMQ (reference sequence). This CDR3 reads CASSFKLPSGLSYEQYF. Here the CDR3 DNA reads TGTGCCAGCAGCTTCAAATTGCCTAGCGGTCTCTCCTACGAGCAGTACTTC.

The chain combines TRBV7-9 with TRBJ2-5; D is unresolved. Trimming pared 4 bases from V and 5 bases from J, leaving 8 bases between. The CDR3 contains 12 residues. Germline CDR1 SEHNR, CDR2 FQNEAQ (reference sequence). As DNA, the CDR3 is TGTGCCAGCAGCTCCAATATGGAGACCCAGTACTTC. Translated: CASSSNMETQYF.

The count of this clone is one. The V gene is TRBV5-1, the J gene TRBJ2-5; no firm D call. The length of the CDR3 is 14 residues. CDR1 and CDR2 (germline): SGHRS, YFSETQ. V dropped 2 bases and J dropped 5 bases, with 13 bases sitting between them. CDR3 residues: CASSFSRLGETQYF. DNA for the CDR3: TGCGCCAGCAGCTTCTCCAGGTTGGGGGAGACCCAGTACTTC.

V and J are TRBV28 and TRBJ2-1, with 12 bases aligning to TRBD2. V lost 5 bases, J lost 5 bases, and 13 bases stayed unmatched. CDR3 length equals 18 residues. Germline CDR1 and CDR2: MDHEN and SYDVKM. The chain's CDR3 is CASSPTSGRPLKHNEQFF. In DNA form, the CDR3 reads TGTGCCAGCAGTCCCACTAGCGGGAGGCCCCTAAAACACAATGAGCAGTTCTTC.

This clone showed up just once. V is TRBV7-9 and J is TRBJ1-2; D is perhaps TRBD1 (6 bases). Germline V CDR1 and CDR2: SEHNR, FQNEAQ (reference sequence). V lost 3 bases and J 4 bases, leaving 15 bases between the germline ends. The CDR3 runs to 15 residues. CDR3 region: CASSLSPQGRYGYTF. The CDR3 DNA follows: TGTGCCAGCAGCTTGTCGCCACAGGGACGCTATGGCTACACCTTC.

The rearrangement links TRBV29-1 to TRBJ1-2; 7 bases line up with TRBD1. The junction had 6 bases not matched to a gene; V was cut back by 7 bases and J by 4 bases. The CDR3 loop spans 12 amino acids. The germline CDR1 and CDR2 sequences are SQVTM and ANQGSEA. The CDR3 sequence: CSGKTGAYGYTF. DNA of the CDR3: TGCAGCGGGAAAACAGGGGCCTATGGCTACACCTTC.

This clone was counted once. The rearrangement uses TRBV10-3 and TRBJ1-2; D not certain. The CDR3 runs 14 residues. V lost 4 bases and J 2 bases, leaving 11 bases between the germline ends. CDR1 and CDR2 from the germline V gene are ENHRY and SYGVKD. As DNA, the CDR3 is TGTGCCATCAGTGTGGGGAGTTTAAACTATGGCTACACCTTC. Its translation: CAISVGSLNYGYTF.

This clone was observed once. CDR3 loop: CSVHDRAPHTLTGELFF. CDR3 sequence (DNA): TGCAGCGTCCACGACAGGGCCCCACATACCCTCACCGGGGAGCTGTTTTTT. The chain combines TRBV29-1 with TRBJ2-2; 7 nucleotides match TRBD1. CDR3 size: 17 residues. Germline lookup yields CDR1 SQVTM and CDR2 ANQGSEA. J gave up 4 bases and V 6 bases, and 17 bases lay outside the gene matches.

In this sample, this clone turned up a few times. The rearrangement uses TRBV10-3 and TRBJ1-1, with D possibly matching TRBD1 (6 bases). The length of the CDR3 is 14 residues. Germline CDR1 and CDR2: ENHRY and SYGVKD. V dropped 4 bases and J dropped 1 base, with 10 bases sitting between them. The CDR3 protein is CAISAGTRNTEAFF. In DNA, the CDR3 is TGTGCCATCAGTGCCGGGACACGGAACACTGAAGCTTTCTTT.